A single sample gave rise to the 15 T cell receptor beta chains below, sequenced in a study of early T cells in non-severe SARS-CoV-2 infection. One entry per CDR3 protein results from TCRdb running MiXCR on the 5' RACE reads. Seen here are nearly 30,000 distinct CDR3 sequences, approximately 5.4% observed once, and the top ten hold approximately 10%. Specimen: whole blood. Source of these receptors: an adult who was a healthcare worker with PCR-confirmed SARS-CoV-2 infection or an uninfected control (not recorded which).

This clonotype has at least ten counts. The V and J genes are TRBV28 and TRBJ1-1; D may be TRBD1 (6 bases). Germline lookup yields CDR1 MDHEN and CDR2 SYDVKM. CDR3 length equals 15 residues. Trimming stripped 4 bases from V and 5 bases from J, with 17 bases between. Here the CDR3 reads CASSWPSGARTEAFF. For the CDR3, the DNA is TGTGCCAGCAGTTGGCCATCGGGGGCGCGAACTGAAGCTTTCTTT.

The CDR3: CASSLGGGSGANVLTF. In DNA form, the CDR3 reads TGTGCCAGCAGCTTAGGAGGGGGCTCTGGGGCCAACGTCCTGACTTTC. The chain couples TRBV7-6 to TRBJ2-6; TRBD1 might be the D (6 bases). The V and J ends lost 1 base and 0 bases respectively, with 7 bases between them. The CDR3 covers 16 residues. Germline V lookup: CDR1 SGHVS, CDR2 FNYEAQ.

This sequence joins TRBV5-4 and TRBJ2-3; TRBD2 aligns across 9 bases. Germline-derived CDR1 and CDR2 are SGHNT and YYREEE (reference sequence). The CDR3 is 14 residues long. V gave up 5 bases and J gave up 2 bases; unmatched junction bases: 3. The CDR3 spells CASRRTSATDTQYF. The CDR3 bases are TGTGCCAGCAGGAGGACTAGCGCCACAGATACGCAGTATTTT.

This clonotype was picked up a small number of times. V gene TRBV29-1 combines with J gene TRBJ2-2; possible D gene TRBD1, 6 bases. Germline lookup yields CDR1 SQVTM and CDR2 ANQGSEA. The length of the CDR3 is 13 residues. Trimming left V 7 bases short and J 0 bases short, with 9 bases between. DNA of the CDR3: TGCAGCGGCAGGGGATCGAACACCGGGGAGCTGTTTTTT. This codes for CSGRGSNTGELFF.

There are many counts of this clonotype. DNA of the CDR3: TGTGCCAGCAAGGTAGGGCCCGACTACAATGAGCAGTTCTTC. It specifies CASKVGPDYNEQFF. This chain connects TRBV27 to TRBJ2-1; D remains ambiguous. Trimming left V 7 bases short and J 3 bases short, with 13 bases between. The CDR3 loop spans 14 amino acids. Germline V gene data show CDR1 as MNHEY and CDR2 as SMNVEV (reference sequence).

The chain combines TRBV12-3 or TRBV12-4 with TRBJ1-2; no reliable D call. The V gene lost 5 bases and the J gene lost 1 base, with 14 bases spanning the gap. The CDR3 loop spans 15 amino acids. The chain's CDR3 is CASSPGFGVNYGYTF. The CDR3 region has the DNA TGTGCCAGCAGTCCCGGGTTCGGTGTTAACTATGGCTACACCTTC.

The gene calls are TRBV9 and TRBJ2-2; tentatively, D is TRBD1 (5 bases). The CDR3 length is 13 residues. CDR1 and CDR2 from the germline V gene are SGDLS and YYNGEE. Trimming shortened V by 6 bases and J by 5 bases, and 11 bases separated the two germline ends. The CDR3 nucleotides are TGTGCCAGCAAGAAAGGGGTTACCGGGGAGCTGTTTTTT. Translated: CASKKGVTGELFF.

This clonotype was seen at least ten times. This sequence joins TRBV10-3 and TRBJ2-3, with 7 positions matching TRBD2. With 2 bases clipped from V and 10 bases from J, the junction kept 6 bases outside the gene matches. Germline CDR1 is ENHRY and CDR2 is SYGVKD. The CDR3 covers 13 residues. The CDR3 sequence is CAISEGGRGAQYF. The DNA for the CDR3 is TGTGCCATCAGTGAGGGCGGGAGAGGCGCGCAGTATTTT.

This clonotype was observed at least ten times. The chain couples TRBV6-2 or TRBV6-3 to TRBJ2-1; the D gene could be TRBD1 or TRBD2 (5 bases each). CDR3 length: 14 residues. Germline CDR1 is MNHEY and CDR2 is SVGEGT. Trimming left V 8 bases short and J 10 bases short, with 21 bases between. Here the CDR3 DNA reads TGTGCCAGCGCCCGGACTGGGACGCAAGGGGAGCAGTTCTTC. It is translated as CASARTGTQGEQFF.

The J gene is TRBJ1-2, the V gene TRBV5-1; D is undetermined. Germline V gene sequence: CDR1 SGHRS, CDR2 YFSETQ. This CDR3 region has 13 residues. V dropped 5 bases and J dropped 1 base, with 9 bases sitting between them. The CDR3 coding sequence is TGCGCCAGCAGTCTCCAGCATAACTATGGCTACACCTTC. Encoded protein: CASSLQHNYGYTF.

This clonotype came up many times. The chain carries TRBV5-1 and TRBJ1-4; 10 bases are shared with TRBD1. Germline assignment: CDR1 SGHRS and CDR2 YFSETQ. The CDR3 extends over 18 amino acids. V gave up 4 bases and J gave up 4 bases; unmatched junction bases: 13. The CDR3 loop is CASSASRDRGHFNEKLFF. Written as DNA, the CDR3 is TGCGCCAGCAGCGCTTCGCGGGACAGGGGACACTTTAATGAAAAACTGTTTTTT.

There are many counts of this clonotype. The chain couples TRBV6-1 to TRBJ2-7; D remains ambiguous. This CDR3 is built from 11 residues. Trimming shortened V by 7 bases and J by 2 bases, and 6 bases separated the two germline ends. Germline V lookup: CDR1 MNHNS, CDR2 SASEGT. This CDR3 is CASTWAYEQYF. CDR3 coding DNA: TGTGCCAGCACGTGGGCCTACGAGCAGTACTTC.

This clonotype was counted ten times or more. This CDR3 reads CASSQAGTITDTQYF. The CDR3 DNA reads as TGTGCCAGCAGCCAAGCCGGGACCATTACAGATACGCAGTATTTT. The chain employs TRBV14 and TRBJ2-3, with D possibly being TRBD1 or TRBD2 (5 bases each). Per the germline V gene, CDR1 is SGHDN and CDR2 is FVKESK. The CDR3 length is 15 residues. Trimming left V 1 base short and J 3 bases short, with 11 bases between. Complete variable domain (other parts from reference TRBV14 and TRBJ2-3): EAGVTQFPSHSVIEKGQTVTLRCDPISGHDNLYWYRRVMGKEIKFLLHFVKESKQDESGMPNNRFLAERTGGTYSTLKVQPAELEDSGVYFCASSQAGTITDTQYFGPGTRLTVL.

To note about this clonotype: Given a much more abundant clone one base away, this may be a read error. This CDR3 reads CASSQVESSYEQYF. The CDR3 DNA reads TGCGCCAGCAGCCAAGTGGAGAGCTCCTACGAGCAGTACTTC. V is TRBV4-1 and J is TRBJ2-7; no firm D call. Germline assignment: CDR1 MGHRA and CDR2 YSYEKL. The CDR3 runs 14 residues. V shed 1 base and J shed 0 bases, with 7 bases lying between them.

This clonotype was found many times. This sequence joins TRBV7-2 and TRBJ2-1; 8 positions match TRBD1. V lost 3 bases and J lost 6; bases outside the gene matches: 7. This CDR3 spans 15 amino acids. CDR1 and CDR2 from the germline V gene are SGHTA and FQGNSA. This chain's CDR3 is CASSFGQGLGNEQFF. In DNA, the CDR3 is TGTGCCAGCAGCTTTGGACAGGGATTAGGCAATGAGCAGTTCTTC.